Each of the 21 T cell receptor beta chains below was sequenced from the same sample in a study of blood T cell repertoires in COVID-19. Libraries were prepared by immunoSEQ multiplex PCR; TCRdb keeps only in-frame clonotypes and omits some of them. The table lists some 320,000 clones, 90% of them singletons. Sequences were obtained from PBMCs or T cells enriched from blood (not recorded which). The receptors shown here come from a man aged 55 to 70 who had recovered from COVID-19.

This clone was recorded once. The chain employs TRBV5-5 and TRBJ1-5; weak D call: TRBD1 (6 bases). Germline V gene lookup returns CDR1 SGHKS and CDR2 YYEKEE (reference sequence). The CDR3 contains 17 residues. Trimming pared 1 base from V and 4 bases from J, leaving 18 bases between. CDR3 bases: TGTGCCAGCAGCTTGTTCTCCGGGACACCGAATAATCAGCCCCAGCATTTT. This sequence encodes CASSLFSGTPNNQPQHF.

The V gene is TRBV5-6, the J gene TRBJ1-1; 8 bases map to TRBD1. With 0 bases clipped from V and 9 bases from J, the junction kept 7 bases outside the gene matches. Per germline, CDR1 SGHDT and CDR2 YYEEEE. CDR3 length equals 14 residues. CDR3 DNA sequence: TGTGCCAGCAGCTTGGGCCTCGGACAGGGACAAGCTTTCTTT. Translating gives CASSLGLGQGQAFF.

This clone was seen a handful of times. The genes are TRBV5-1 and TRBJ2-7, with TRBD1 matching 10 bases. Germline V gene data show CDR1 as SGHRS and CDR2 as YFSETQ. The V and J ends lost 4 bases and 6 bases, in that order; junction bases with no gene match: 10. The CDR3 runs 15 residues. CDR3 bases: TGCGCCAGCAGCCCGCAAGGGACAGGGGTGGTCGAGCAGTACTTC. Its translation: CASSPQGTGVVEQYF.

The chain combines TRBV4-1 with TRBJ1-2; D is unresolved. The CDR3 covers 15 residues. V shed 1 base and J shed 1 base, with 10 bases lying between them. Germline CDR1 and CDR2: MGHRA and YSYEKL. The CDR3 spells CASSQGAGLNYGYTF. In nucleotides, the CDR3 is TGCGCCAGCAGCCAAGGGGCAGGACTTAACTATGGCTACACCTTC.

V gene TRBV7-8 combines with J gene TRBJ2-1, with 11 bases identical to TRBD2. The CDR3 has 16 residues. From germline, CDR1 is SGHVS and CDR2 FQNEAQ. V was pared by 2 bases and J by 2 bases, with 2 bases of the junction left unmatched. The CDR3 region is CASSLIAGGTYNEQFF. In DNA, the CDR3 is TGTGCCAGCAGCTTAATAGCGGGAGGGACCTACAATGAGCAGTTCTTC.

This sequence joins TRBV2 and TRBJ2-5; TRBD1 agrees at 7 bases. The CDR3 contains 12 residues. With 6 bases clipped from V and 10 bases from J, the junction kept 8 bases outside the gene matches. Per the germline V gene, CDR1 is SNHLY and CDR2 is FYNNEI. The CDR3 here is CASRGGGTVQYF. The DNA of the CDR3 is TGTGCCAGCAGAGGGGGTGGGACAGTCCAGTACTTC.

This chain uses TRBV19 with TRBJ2-5; 9 bases align to TRBD1. Germline trimming cut 6 bases from V and 4 bases from J; bases unmatched to any gene: 6. CDR1 and CDR2 from the germline V gene are LNHDA and SQIVND (reference sequence). The CDR3 loop spans 14 amino acids. For the CDR3, the DNA is TGTGCCAGTAGCTCACGACAGGGGGTAGAGACCCAGTACTTC. Translating it yields CASSSRQGVETQYF. Using reference TRBV19 and TRBJ2-5 for the parts outside the CDR3, the full variable domain is DGGITQSPKYLFRKEGQNVTLSCEQNLNHDAMYWYRQDPGQGLRLIYYSQIVNDFQKGDIAEGYSVSREKKESFPLTVTSAQKNPTAFYLCASSSRQGVETQYFGPGTRLLVL.

The chain combines TRBV13 with TRBJ1-1; 10 bases agree with TRBD1. V dropped 4 bases and J dropped 6; count of bases not matched to a gene: 14. Germline CDR1 reads PRHDT; CDR2 reads FYEKMQ (reference sequence). The CDR3 extends over 17 amino acids. The CDR3 here is CASSSETTGGAGAEAFF. CDR3 coding DNA: TGTGCCAGCAGCTCAGAGACGACAGGGGGCGCGGGAGCTGAAGCTTTCTTT.

The J gene is TRBJ2-2, the V gene TRBV5-1, with 11 bases lining up with TRBD2. V dropped 3 bases and J dropped 5; count of bases not matched to a gene: 6. This CDR3 is 16 amino acids long. Germline values: CDR1 SGHRS, CDR2 YFSETQ. The CDR3 is CASSSELAGATGELFF. The CDR3 DNA is TGCGCCAGCAGCTCCGAACTAGCGGGAGCTACCGGGGAGCTGTTTTTT.

The J gene is TRBJ1-5, the V gene TRBV5-5; 7 bases map to TRBD1. J gave up 3 bases and V 4 bases, and 10 bases lay outside the gene matches. Germline V lookup: CDR1 SGHKS, CDR2 YYEKEE (reference sequence). The CDR3 spans 16 residues. The CDR3 reads CASSKTRQGPNQPQHF. Written as DNA, the CDR3 is TGTGCCAGCAGCAAGACACGACAGGGCCCCAATCAGCCCCAGCATTTT.

The V call is TRBV19, the J call TRBJ2-2, with D maybe TRBD1 (6 bases). The CDR3 totals 11 residues. Trimming left V 7 bases short and J 7 bases short, with 7 bases between. Germline V gives CDR1 LNHDA, CDR2 SQIVND (reference sequence). This CDR3 is CASKGVGELFF. The CDR3 DNA is TGTGCCAGTAAGGGGGTCGGGGAGCTGTTTTTT.

The gene calls are TRBV4-2 and TRBJ2-7, with 13 bases identical to TRBD2. Trimming took 0 bases from V and 3 from J; bases not matched to a gene: 17. In germline, CDR1 is LGHNA, CDR2 YNFKEQ. The CDR3 covers 21 residues. CDR3 residues: CASSQEPGTGLAGVKYYEQYF. CDR3 bases: TGTGCCAGCAGCCAAGAGCCAGGGACTGGACTAGCGGGAGTAAAATACTACGAGCAGTACTTC.

The chain links TRBV19 to TRBJ1-1, with D tentatively TRBD1 (5 bases). The CDR3 sequence is 17 residues long. Germline CDR1 and CDR2: LNHDA and SQIVND (reference sequence). The ends were cut back, 2 bases at V and 4 bases at J, with 20 bases in the middle. The CDR3: CASSIISVQGKSTEAFF. The DNA for the CDR3 is TGTGCCAGTAGTATAATCTCTGTGCAGGGCAAGAGCACTGAAGCTTTCTTT.

This clone showed up just once. This rearrangement joins TRBV7-3 to TRBJ1-5; D gene ambiguous. V was trimmed by 5 bases and J by 1 base, leaving 6 bases between them. Germline values: CDR1 SGHTA, CDR2 FQGTGA. The CDR3 consists of 13 residues. The CDR3 protein is CASSLESNQPQHF. CDR3 bases: TGTGCCAGCAGCCTCGAGAGCAATCAGCCCCAGCATTTT.

The rearrangement links TRBV2 to TRBJ1-3, with D hard to call. Trimming took 5 bases from V and 3 from J, leaving 5 bases between them. CDR3 length equals 12 residues. The germline CDR1 and CDR2 sequences are SNHLY and FYNNEI. The CDR3 spells CASSYNGNTIYF. The CDR3 bases are TGTGCCAGCAGTTACAATGGAAACACCATATATTTT.

The chain is built from TRBV6-1 and TRBJ2-1, with 9 bases identical to TRBD1. The germline V gene encodes CDR1 MNHNS and CDR2 SASEGT. J was trimmed by 8 bases and V by 6 bases; bases with no gene match: 14. The CDR3 is made up of 16 amino acids. For the CDR3, the DNA is TGTGCCAGCAGCGAATCGTGGACAGGGGTTTTTTATGAGCAGTTCTTC. The encoded protein is CASSESWTGVFYEQFF.

The rearrangement uses TRBV10-3 and TRBJ1-2, with TRBD1 matching 7 bases. CDR3 length: 15 amino acids. V was clipped by 1 base and J by 6 bases; unmatched bases: 8. CDR1 ENHRY and CDR2 SYGVKD come from the germline V gene. The CDR3 region is CAISEYHRGSDGYTF. CDR3 bases: TGTGCCATCAGTGAGTACCACAGGGGATCGGATGGCTACACCTTC.

This sequence joins TRBV7-9 and TRBJ1-5, with D tentatively TRBD1 (6 bases). Germline values: CDR1 SEHNR, CDR2 FQNEAQ (reference sequence). The CDR3 is made up of 13 amino acids. V was cut by 8 bases and J by 3 bases, with 11 bases left in between. The CDR3 nucleotides are TGTGCCAGCCAGGGGTCGGTCAATCAGCCCCAGCATTTT. Amino acid sequence: CASQGSVNQPQHF.

The CDR3: CASSAYRGSGNTIYF. As DNA, the CDR3 is TGTGCCAGCAGTGCCTACAGGGGGTCAGGAAACACCATATATTTT. V usage is TRBV27 and J usage is TRBJ1-3; 8 bases fit TRBD1. Germline V gene sequence: CDR1 MNHEY, CDR2 SMNVEV (reference sequence). The V gene end was trimmed by 5 bases and the J gene end by 4 bases; junction bases not matched to a gene: 7. The CDR3 length is 15 residues.

The J gene is TRBJ2-1, the V gene TRBV11-3; TRBD2 agrees at 8 bases. V was pared by 6 bases and J by 9 bases, with 13 bases of the junction left unmatched. This CDR3 has 15 residues. Germline V gene sequence: CDR1 SGHNT, CDR2 YENEEA. DNA of the CDR3: TGTGCCAGCAGTTTTAGCGGGGAACCTTTTAGTGAGCAGTTCTTC. This gives the protein CASSFSGEPFSEQFF.

This CDR3 is CASSLTSGSFPEQYF. The CDR3 DNA follows: TGCGCCAGCAGCTTGACTAGCGGGAGTTTTCCCGAGCAGTACTTC. This sequence joins TRBV5-1 and TRBJ2-7, with 11 bases that match TRBD2. The CDR3 runs to 15 residues. The V segment lost 1 base and the J segment 6 bases; nucleotides outside the gene matches: 6. The V gene's germline CDR1 is SGHRS and CDR2 YFSETQ.